Each of the 23 T cell receptor beta chains below was sequenced from the same sample in a study of long-term antiretroviral therapy in people with HIV. The authors ran the immunoSEQ assay, v3.0, at survey level. The method was immunoSEQ multiplex PCR; TCRdb's version includes in-frame clones alone and lacks a portion of them. The profile shows 25,000 to 35,000 clones, around 87% of them singletons. The sample consisted of unsorted PBMCs, taken 0.5 years after starting antiretroviral therapy. The origin of the receptors is a woman aged 18-29 years with HIV.

This clone showed up just a few times. This chain joins TRBV6-5 and TRBJ1-2; 10 bases match TRBD1. The ends lost 5 bases at V and 6 bases at J; junction bases unmatched: 6. The CDR3 is 14 residues long. Germline CDR1 and CDR2: MNHEY and SVGAGI. The CDR3 nucleotides read TGTGCCAGCAGTAAGGGACAGGGGCTACATGGCTACACCTTC. The encoded protein is CASSKGQGLHGYTF.

This clone was seen just once. The chain links TRBV21-1 to TRBJ2-7; the table's TRBD1 call for D was not verified on the DNA. TRBV21-1 is a recognized pseudogene. The CDR3 has 16 residues. The CDR3 DNA reads TGTGCCAGCAGCAAATGGAGGGACAGGGGAATCTACGAGCAGTACTTC. Translation gives CASSKWRDRGIYEQYF.

V gene TRBV18 combines with J gene TRBJ2-5; D tentatively reads TRBD1 or TRBD2 (5 bases each). V lost 6 bases to trimming and J lost 5 bases, with 19 bases between them. Germline V gene data show CDR1 as KGHSH and CDR2 as LQKENI. This CDR3 has 15 amino acids. CDR3 sequence reads: CASSLSGTRGETQYF. In DNA, the CDR3 is TGTGCCAGCTCTCTTTCCGGGACGAGAGGGGAGACCCAGTACTTC.

This chain joins TRBV27 and TRBJ2-7; D is unresolved. V dropped 0 bases and J dropped 3 bases, with 9 bases sitting between them. Per germline, CDR1 MNHEY and CDR2 SMNVEV (reference sequence). The CDR3 extends over 14 amino acids. The CDR3 sequence: CASSLSDLNYEQYF. The CDR3 DNA is TGTGCCAGCAGTTTATCGGACCTTAACTACGAGCAGTACTTC.

This chain connects TRBV14 to TRBJ2-1, with 7 bases identical to TRBD1. J gave up 2 bases and V 1 base, and 5 bases lay outside the gene matches. CDR1 SGHDN and CDR2 FVKESK come from the germline V gene. The CDR3 runs 16 residues. The CDR3 nucleotides read TGTGCCAGCAGCCAAGTGGGGACAGTGGCCTACAATGAGCAGTTCTTC. It specifies CASSQVGTVAYNEQFF.

This sequence joins TRBV5-1 and TRBJ2-7, with D tentatively TRBD1 (7 bases). Trimming cost V 0 bases and J 5 bases, with 12 bases left between them. The CDR3 spans 14 residues. The germline gives CDR1 SGHRS, CDR2 YFSETQ. The CDR3 DNA reads as TGCGCCAGCAGCTTGGGGCGGGACAGTAACGAGCAGTACTTC. This sequence encodes CASSLGRDSNEQYF.

V is TRBV7-2 and J is TRBJ1-1; D call uncertain. The CDR3 runs to 15 residues. V was pared by 5 bases and J by 1 base, with 14 bases between. Germline-derived CDR1 and CDR2 are SGHTA and FQGNSA. As DNA, the CDR3 is TGTGCCAGCAGCCGAGATTCGGCTCAGAACACTGAAGCTTTCTTT. Its translation: CASSRDSAQNTEAFF.

The chain joins TRBV6-6 to TRBJ2-2; 7 bases agree with TRBD1. The CDR3 totals 13 residues. Germline V lookup: CDR1 MNHNY, CDR2 SVGAGI (reference sequence). The V gene end was trimmed by 8 bases and the J gene end by 5 bases; junction bases not matched to a gene: 5. Here the CDR3 reads CASGPQGTGELFF. DNA of the CDR3: TGTGCCAGCGGACCACAGGGGACCGGGGAGCTGTTTTTT.

The genes are TRBV4-1 and TRBJ2-3; no clear D. Germline V gene lookup returns CDR1 MGHRA and CDR2 YSYEKL. V lost 4 bases and J lost 4, with 12 bases in between. The CDR3 loop spans 14 amino acids. Here the CDR3 DNA reads TGCGCCAGCAGCCCTTGGTCATTCCCAGATACGCAGTATTTT. This sequence encodes CASSPWSFPDTQYF.

This chain joins TRBV18 and TRBJ2-1; D remains unclear. V shed 0 bases and J shed 7 bases, with 10 bases lying between them. The CDR3 is 14 amino acids. Germline V gene sequence: CDR1 KGHSH, CDR2 LQKENI. In DNA, the CDR3 is TGTGCCAGCTCACCACCGGCAGGAACGAATGAGCAGTTCTTC. Encoded protein: CASSPPAGTNEQFF.

The CDR3 loop is CASTRVGHEKLFF. The CDR3 DNA is TGTGCCAGCACTAGGGTCGGACATGAAAAACTGTTTTTT. The chain links TRBV28 to TRBJ1-4; no clear D gene. CDR1 is MDHEN and CDR2 is SYDVKM in the germline V gene. Deletions cut 7 bases from V and 6 bases from J, with 12 bases between. The CDR3 sequence is 13 residues long.

The rearrangement joins TRBV28 to TRBJ2-7; TRBD2 aligns across 8 bases. The CDR3 spans 13 residues. Per germline, CDR1 MDHEN and CDR2 SYDVKM. Trimming at V came to 5 bases and at J to 6 bases, leaving 6 bases not matched to a gene. The CDR3 protein is CASSRSGSREQYF. Here the CDR3 DNA reads TGTGCCAGCAGTCGCAGCGGGAGTCGCGAGCAGTACTTC.

The V call is TRBV4-1, the J call TRBJ2-1; D is undetermined. The CDR3 has 16 residues. CDR1 is MGHRA, CDR2 YSYEKL, per germline. V gave up 0 bases and J gave up 8 bases, with 17 bases separating them. This chain's CDR3 is CASSQDHGYRSDEQFF. In nucleotides, the CDR3 is TGCGCCAGCAGCCAAGATCACGGCTACCGGTCCGATGAGCAGTTCTTC.

Only a few counts were recorded for this clone. The V call is TRBV29-1, the J call TRBJ2-2, with D possibly being TRBD1 or TRBD2 (5 bases each). V lost 6 bases, J lost 0 bases, and 11 bases lay in between. In germline, CDR1 is SQVTM, CDR2 ANQGSEA. This CDR3 is 14 amino acids long. The CDR3 DNA is TGCAGCGTCGGCAGGGACCCGAACACCGGGGAGCTGTTTTTT. Its translation is CSVGRDPNTGELFF.

The rearrangement links TRBV28 to TRBJ2-3; D remains ambiguous. Trimming removed 5 bases from V and 2 bases from J, with 14 bases in between. The germline gives CDR1 MDHEN, CDR2 SYDVKM. The CDR3 totals 15 residues. CDR3 bases: TGTGCCAGCAGTGATTCTCAACGGTTCACAGATACGCAGTATTTT. Encoded protein: CASSDSQRFTDTQYF.

This chain joins TRBV4-1 and TRBJ2-3; unclear D gene. The V gene lost 4 bases and the J gene lost 2 bases, with 10 bases spanning the gap. CDR3 length equals 14 residues. Germline CDR1 is MGHRA and CDR2 is YSYEKL. The CDR3 spells CASSPTASTDTQYF. Here the CDR3 DNA reads TGCGCCAGCAGCCCCACGGCTTCCACAGATACGCAGTATTTT.

This clone showed up just once. The V and J genes are TRBV27 and TRBJ2-3; the match to TRBD2 covers 13 bases. CDR3 length: 17 residues. Germline CDR1 reads MNHEY; CDR2 reads SMNVEV (reference sequence). Germline trimming cut 2 bases from V and 6 bases from J; bases unmatched to any gene: 8. The CDR3 coding sequence is TGTGCCAGCAGTTTAGAACTAGCGGGAGGGCCGGGGGATACGCAGTATTTT. As protein: CASSLELAGGPGDTQYF.

Concerning this clone: The same CDR3 also results from other DNA sequences found in this sample. The rearrangement links TRBV5-4 to TRBJ2-1; tentatively, D is TRBD1 (5 bases). The CDR3 runs to 15 residues. The ends were cut back, 0 bases at V and 6 bases at J, with 13 bases in the middle. Germline CDR1 SGHNT, CDR2 YYREEE (reference sequence). The CDR3 here is CASSLEQGRSNEQFF. The CDR3 coding sequence is TGTGCCAGCAGCTTGGAGCAGGGAAGGTCCAATGAGCAGTTCTTC.

V is TRBV15 and J is TRBJ2-1; the D is unclear. CDR1 and CDR2 (germline): LNHNV, YYDKDF (reference sequence). CDR3 size: 14 residues. The germline V and J ends were trimmed by 7 bases and 0 bases, with 10 bases remaining between them. CDR3 sequence: CATTRISSYNEQFF. CDR3 nucleotides: TGTGCCACCACCCGAATTAGCTCCTACAATGAGCAGTTCTTC. Full variable domain (remainder filled in from reference TRBV15 and TRBJ2-1): DAMVIQNPRYQVTQFGKPVTLSCSQTLNHNVMYWYQQKSSQAPKLLFHYYDKDFNNEADTPDNFQSRRPNTSFCFLDIRSPGLGDTAMYLCATTRISSYNEQFFGPGTRLTVL.

This chain joins TRBV7-2 and TRBJ2-1; 7 positions agree with TRBD2. CDR1 is SGHTA and CDR2 is FQGNSA in the germline V gene. The CDR3 has 14 amino acids. V gave up 3 bases and J gave up 2 bases; unmatched junction bases: 1. DNA for the CDR3: TGTGCCAGCAGCTTCGGGGGGACCTACAATGAGCAGTTCTTC. Translation: CASSFGGTYNEQFF.

V is TRBV4-3 and J is TRBJ1-3; D ambiguous. This CDR3 comprises 16 residues. Trimming pared 0 bases from V and 2 bases from J, leaving 11 bases between. The germline gives CDR1 LGHNA, CDR2 YSLEER. The DNA of the CDR3 is TGCGCCAGCAGCCAAGATCTTGTAAGGGCTGGAAACACCATATATTTT. This encodes CASSQDLVRAGNTIYF.

The chain combines TRBV6-8 with TRBJ2-7; 11 bases are a match to TRBD1. The CDR3 has 20 amino acids. In germline, CDR1 is MNHGY, CDR2 SAAAGT. With V trimmed by 4 bases and J by 4 bases, 21 bases remained unmatched. CDR3 coding DNA: TGTGCCAGCAGTTCGTCTACCATCCCGGGACAGGGGGGAGGGTGGTACGAGCAGTACTTC. Its translation is CASSSSTIPGQGGGWYEQYF.

This rearrangement joins TRBV7-8 to TRBJ1-1, with TRBD1 matching over 8 bases. The V gene end was trimmed by 5 bases and the J gene end by 8 bases; junction bases not matched to a gene: 13. CDR3 length equals 15 residues. Germline assignment: CDR1 SGHVS and CDR2 FQNEAQ. The CDR3 protein is CASSPDRALFIEAFF. CDR3 bases: TGTGCCAGCAGCCCGGACAGGGCCCTCTTTATCGAAGCTTTCTTT.